The T cell receptor (beta chain) described here comes from a study of OX40 agonist ivuxolimab in advanced cancers. This table comes from immunoSEQ multiplex PCR, and its TCRdb copy is limited to in-frame clones, with some not included. The table includes 40,000 to 60,000 clones, about 90% detected once. The CDR3 extends over 15 amino acids. Germline V gene data show CDR1 as PRHDT and CDR2 as FYEKMQ (reference sequence). V shed 1 base and J 2 bases; nucleotides not matched to a gene: 3. Sample: CD4+ or CD8+ T cells sorted from blood, taken in a trial of the OX40 agonist ivuxolimab. This receptor was identified in an adult with an advanced solid tumor such as melanoma, head and neck, liver or kidney cancer. The chain has TRBV13 and TRBJ2-5; 8 bases are a match to TRBD2. DNA of the CDR3: TGTGCCAGCAGCTTAGAACTAGCGGCTCAAGAGACCCAGTACTTC. It codes for CASSLELAAQETQYF.